This T cell receptor (beta chain) was identified in a study of molecular identifiers for immune sequencing clone quantification (dated by TCRdb to between 2017 and 2018). In the study overall: For a replicate experiment, the RNA from either approximately 20,000 or 100,000 naive CD8 T cells was divided into five aliquots, and four of those aliquots went on to sequencing. This methods study benchmarked molecular-identifier clustering-based TCR repertoire sequencing (MIDCIRS) and TCR RNA copy counting, using CD8 T cells to do so.

From the cysteine through the phenylalanine, the CDR3 covers 14 amino acids. This entry keeps only the CDR3 DNA: 42 bases, framed from base 1. Trimming removed 3 bases from V and 6 bases from J, leaving 13 bases between the germline ends. CDR1 and CDR2 are drawn from the germline V gene (reference sequence): LNHDA, SQIVND. Broader findings and caveats from the paper: Modeling gave about three recovered TCR RNA copies per cell versus roughly 10 by digital PCR, implying approximately 32% capture efficiency. The naive libraries included spiked-in Jurkat TCR RNA (fewer than eleven copies' worth), and this Jurkat TCR RNA is not part of the donor repertoire. The sizes of highly expanded clones could end up underestimated when identical TCR molecules share a barcode. Spiked-in Jurkat TCR RNA equal to a single cell's worth was reported to be detectable even within one million naive CD8 T cells. Clones above 20 RNA copies held over 98% of molecules in CMV-specific effector cells but under 1% in naive cells. When barcode sub-clustering was left out, chimeric consensus sequences inflated TCR diversity, with chimeras reaching as high as 47%.

In the case of this clonotype: It has no known antigen specificity. Qualities for individual bases were not recorded, and no much larger clone is one base off.

Libraries of naive CD8 T cells were generated from around 20,000 to 1,000,000 sorted cells, with 10%, 30% or 50% of the purified RNA used. Naive CD8 T cells were FACS-sorted as CD8+CD4-CCR7+CD45RA+ on a BD FACSAria II into RLT Plus buffer. Detection sensitivity was tested by spiking Jurkat RNA equal to fewer than twelve TCR copies' worth into samples containing 20,000-1,000,000 naive CD8 T cells. CD8 T cells were enriched with RosetteSep CD8+ T Cell Enrichment Cocktail and Ficoll-Paque, followed by ACK red cell lysis. The protocol used for the library was PCR. This sample was sequenced with a NextSeq 500. Bulk TCR libraries were generated as previously described, with the TCR primers listed in Table S5 used. The Qiagen AllPrep DNA/RNA kit was used to purify total RNA. Before analysis, reads from multiple sequencing runs of one library were combined. The source study handled its data this way. Reads were retained only if their TCR constant sequence matched exactly, and those retained reads were trimmed to 150 nt and grouped according to their 12-nt molecular barcodes. Reads within each barcode group were sub-clustered using a 15% Levenshtein threshold, and quality-weighted consensus sequences were constructed for each RNA molecule. Non-functional sequences were excluded, and lower-count sequences lying one edit away from another sequence were also excluded. Based on a fit of two negative binomial distributions, barcode sub-clusters having less than 20% of the maximum read count were discarded. TCRdb cleaned the public reads at Q25 with fastp, built clones with MiXCR and kept in-frame beta chains. Identical CDR3 proteins give one entry, which carries the most common genes and DNA. What appears here as the V and J calls and clone size reflects TCRdb's work, not the paper's. This sample is represented by under 600,000 distinct CDR3 sequences; around 25% of them were singletons. In total, the top ten clones hold around 0.76% of the sample.

The sequenced material came from naive CD8+ T cells from blood, with Jurkat cell RNA spiked in. The cell subset or site label corresponds to: FACS-sorted CD8+CD4-CCR7+CD45RA+ naive T cells. The chain links TRBV19 with TRBJ2-3; the best D guess is TRBD2, with 5 bases matching. The clonotype was recovered from a human donor in good health. Some libraries in this study had Jurkat cell RNA spiked in. The CDR3 region has the sequence CASSILRELDTQYF. The base sequence is TGTGCCAGTAGTATTCTTCGGGAATTGGATACGCAGTATTTT.